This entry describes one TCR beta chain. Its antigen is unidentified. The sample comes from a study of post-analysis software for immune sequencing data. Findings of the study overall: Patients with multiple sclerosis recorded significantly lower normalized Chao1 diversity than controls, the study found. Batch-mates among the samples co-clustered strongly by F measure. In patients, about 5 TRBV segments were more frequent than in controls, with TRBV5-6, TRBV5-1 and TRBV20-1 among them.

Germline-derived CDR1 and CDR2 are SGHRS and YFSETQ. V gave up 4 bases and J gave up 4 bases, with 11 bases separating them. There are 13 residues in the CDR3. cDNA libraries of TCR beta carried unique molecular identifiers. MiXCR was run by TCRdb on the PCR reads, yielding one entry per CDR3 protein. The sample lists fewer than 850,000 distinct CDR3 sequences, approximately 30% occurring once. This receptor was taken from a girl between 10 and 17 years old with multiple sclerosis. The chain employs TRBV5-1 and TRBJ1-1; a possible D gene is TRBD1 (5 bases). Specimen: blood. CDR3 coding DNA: TGCGCCAGCAGCCCAGGACAAAGCACTGAAGCTTTCTTT. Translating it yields CASSPGQSTEAFF.